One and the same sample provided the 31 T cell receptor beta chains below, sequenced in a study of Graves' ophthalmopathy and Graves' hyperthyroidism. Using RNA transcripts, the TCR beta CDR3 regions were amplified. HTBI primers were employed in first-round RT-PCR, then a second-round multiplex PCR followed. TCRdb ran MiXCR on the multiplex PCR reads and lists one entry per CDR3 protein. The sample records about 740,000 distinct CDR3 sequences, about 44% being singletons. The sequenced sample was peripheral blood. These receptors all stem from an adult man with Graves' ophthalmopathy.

CDR3 sequence (DNA): TGTGCCAGCAGCTTACGGGCAGCCCAAACCTACGAGCAGTACTTC. It specifies CASSLRAAQTYEQYF. The chain has TRBV5-4 and TRBJ2-7, with D unresolved. The CDR3 covers 15 residues. The germline V gene encodes CDR1 SGHNT and CDR2 YYREEE (reference sequence). The ends were cut back, 2 bases at V and 2 bases at J, with 14 bases in the middle.

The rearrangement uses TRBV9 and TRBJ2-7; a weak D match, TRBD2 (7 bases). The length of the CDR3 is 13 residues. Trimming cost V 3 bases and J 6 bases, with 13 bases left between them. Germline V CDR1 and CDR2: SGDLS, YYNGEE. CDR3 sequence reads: CASSADGGREQYF. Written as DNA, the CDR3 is TGTGCCAGCAGCGCAGACGGGGGGCGCGAGCAGTACTTC.

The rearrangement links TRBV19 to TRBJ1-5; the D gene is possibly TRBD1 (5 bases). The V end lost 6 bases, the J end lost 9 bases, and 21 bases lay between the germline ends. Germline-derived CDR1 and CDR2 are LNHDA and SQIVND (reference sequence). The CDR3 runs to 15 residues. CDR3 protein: CASRTRGARVLPQHF. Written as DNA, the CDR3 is TGTGCCAGTAGGACGCGTGGGGCAAGGGTACTGCCCCAGCATTTT.

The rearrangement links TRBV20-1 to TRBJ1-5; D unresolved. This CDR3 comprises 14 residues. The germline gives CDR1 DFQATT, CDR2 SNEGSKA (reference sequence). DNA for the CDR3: TGCAGCGTGAATCAAGGACGGGTAAATCAGCCCCAGCATTTT. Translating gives CSVNQGRVNQPQHF.

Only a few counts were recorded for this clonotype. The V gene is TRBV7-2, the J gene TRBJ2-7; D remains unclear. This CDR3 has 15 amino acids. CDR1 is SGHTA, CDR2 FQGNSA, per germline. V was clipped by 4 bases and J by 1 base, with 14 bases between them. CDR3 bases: TGTGCCAGCAGCTCATCGGACGGTATTTCCTACGAGCAGTACTTC. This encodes CASSSSDGISYEQYF.

The CDR3 reads CATSRDSRDEQYF. The CDR3 DNA follows: TGTGCCACCAGCAGAGATTCGCGGGATGAGCAGTACTTC. This sequence joins TRBV15 and TRBJ2-7; a weak D match, TRBD2 (6 bases). The germline V and J ends were trimmed by 0 bases and 7 bases, with 10 bases remaining between them. The germline CDR1 and CDR2 sequences are LNHNV and YYDKDF (reference sequence). There are 13 residues in the CDR3.

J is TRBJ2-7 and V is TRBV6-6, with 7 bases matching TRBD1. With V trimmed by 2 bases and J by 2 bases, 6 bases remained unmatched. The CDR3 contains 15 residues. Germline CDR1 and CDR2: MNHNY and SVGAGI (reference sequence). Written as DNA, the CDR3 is TGTGCCAGCAGTTACAGGACAGGAGACCCCTACGAGCAGTACTTC. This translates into CASSYRTGDPYEQYF.

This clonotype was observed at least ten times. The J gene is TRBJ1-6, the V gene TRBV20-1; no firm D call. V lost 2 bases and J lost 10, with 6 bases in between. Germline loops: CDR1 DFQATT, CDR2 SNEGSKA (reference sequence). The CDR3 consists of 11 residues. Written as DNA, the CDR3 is TGCAGTGCTAGACGATCCTCACCCCTCCACTTT. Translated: CSARRSSPLHF.

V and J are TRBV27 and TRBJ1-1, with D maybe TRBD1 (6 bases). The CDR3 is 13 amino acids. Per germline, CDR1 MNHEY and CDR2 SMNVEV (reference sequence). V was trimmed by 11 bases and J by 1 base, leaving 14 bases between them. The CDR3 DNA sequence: TGTGCCGCCGCATACAGGGAGAACACTGAAGCTTTCTTT. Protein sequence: CAAAYRENTEAFF.

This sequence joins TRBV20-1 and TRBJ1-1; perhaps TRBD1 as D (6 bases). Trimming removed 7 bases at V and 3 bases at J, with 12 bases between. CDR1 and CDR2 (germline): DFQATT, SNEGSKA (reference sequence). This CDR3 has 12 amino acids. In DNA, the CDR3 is TGCAGTGTGGACAGACTGGACACTGAAGCTTTCTTT. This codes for CSVDRLDTEAFF.

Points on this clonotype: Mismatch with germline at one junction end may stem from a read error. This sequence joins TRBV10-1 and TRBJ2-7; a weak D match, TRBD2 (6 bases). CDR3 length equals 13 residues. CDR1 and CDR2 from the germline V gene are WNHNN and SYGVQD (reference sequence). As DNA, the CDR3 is TGCGCCAGCAGCGTGGAGGGAGACTACGAGCAGCACTTC. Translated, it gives CASSVEGDYEQHF.

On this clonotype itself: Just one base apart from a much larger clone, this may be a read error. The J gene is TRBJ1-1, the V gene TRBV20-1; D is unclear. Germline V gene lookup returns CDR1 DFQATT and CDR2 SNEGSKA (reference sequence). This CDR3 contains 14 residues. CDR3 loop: CSAETDRMNTEALF. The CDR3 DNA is TGCAGTGCCGAAACGGATAGAATGAACACTGAAGCTCTCTTT.

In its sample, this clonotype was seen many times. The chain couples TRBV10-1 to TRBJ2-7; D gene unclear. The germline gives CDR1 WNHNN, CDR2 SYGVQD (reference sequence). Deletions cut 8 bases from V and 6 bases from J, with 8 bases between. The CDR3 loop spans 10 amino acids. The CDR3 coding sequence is TGCGCCAGCCAAGAATCCGAGCAGTACTTC. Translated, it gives CASQESEQYF.

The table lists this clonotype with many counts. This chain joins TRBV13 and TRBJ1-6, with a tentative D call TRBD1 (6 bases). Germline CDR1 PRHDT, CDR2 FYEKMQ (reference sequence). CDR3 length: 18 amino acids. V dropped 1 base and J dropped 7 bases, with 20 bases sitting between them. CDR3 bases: TGTGCCAGCAGCTTAGAGGTCAGCAGGGGATCTTCCAATTCACCCCTCCACTTT. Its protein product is CASSLEVSRGSSNSPLHF.

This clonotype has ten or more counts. The CDR3 DNA sequence: TGCAGCGCGCGGACCGTCTCCTACGAGCAGTACTTC. This sequence encodes CSARTVSYEQYF. The chain couples TRBV29-1 to TRBJ2-7; D gene ambiguous. The germline V and J ends were trimmed by 7 bases and 0 bases, with 10 bases remaining between them. CDR3 length: 12 amino acids. Germline CDR1 reads SQVTM; CDR2 reads ANQGSEA.

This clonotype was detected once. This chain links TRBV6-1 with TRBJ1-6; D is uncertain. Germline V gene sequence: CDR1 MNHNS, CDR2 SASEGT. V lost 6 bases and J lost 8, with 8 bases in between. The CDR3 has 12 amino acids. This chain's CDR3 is CASRIVDSPLHF. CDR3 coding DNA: TGTGCCAGCAGGATAGTTGATTCACCCCTCCACTTT.

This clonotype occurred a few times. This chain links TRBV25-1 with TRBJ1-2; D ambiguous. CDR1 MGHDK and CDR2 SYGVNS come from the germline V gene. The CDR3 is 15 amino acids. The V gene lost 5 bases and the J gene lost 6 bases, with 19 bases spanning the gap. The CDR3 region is CASSLPDRTANGYTF. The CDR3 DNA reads TGTGCCAGCAGTTTACCGGATAGGACCGCTAATGGCTACACCTTC.

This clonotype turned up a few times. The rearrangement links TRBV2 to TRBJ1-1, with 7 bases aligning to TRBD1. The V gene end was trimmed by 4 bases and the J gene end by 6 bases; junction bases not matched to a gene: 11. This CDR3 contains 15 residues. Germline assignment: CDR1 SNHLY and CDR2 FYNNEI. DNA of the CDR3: TGTGCCAGCAGTGGGCGGGTACAGGGGAGACCTGAAGCTTTCTTT. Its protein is CASSGRVQGRPEAFF.

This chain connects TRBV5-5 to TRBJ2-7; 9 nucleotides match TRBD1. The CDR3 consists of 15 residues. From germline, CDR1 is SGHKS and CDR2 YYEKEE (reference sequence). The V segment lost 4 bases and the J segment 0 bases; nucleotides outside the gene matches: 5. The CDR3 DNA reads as TGTGCCAGCAGCAAGACAGGGGGAAGCTCCTACGAGCAGTACTTC. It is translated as CASSKTGGSSYEQYF.

This CDR3 is CASREQGPFYEQYF. DNA of the CDR3: TGTGCCAGCAGGGAACAGGGCCCTTTCTACGAGCAGTACTTC. The chain has TRBV2 and TRBJ2-7, with a weak D call TRBD1 (6 bases). Germline loops: CDR1 SNHLY, CDR2 FYNNEI. Trimming shortened V by 6 bases and J by 3 bases, and 15 bases separated the two germline ends. This CDR3 is 14 amino acids long.

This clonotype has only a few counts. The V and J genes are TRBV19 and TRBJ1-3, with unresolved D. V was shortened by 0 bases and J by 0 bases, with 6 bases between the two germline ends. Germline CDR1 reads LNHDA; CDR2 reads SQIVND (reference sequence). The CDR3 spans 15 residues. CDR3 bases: TGTGCCAGTAGTATAGACACGCGCTCTGGAAACACCATATATTTT. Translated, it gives CASSIDTRSGNTIYF. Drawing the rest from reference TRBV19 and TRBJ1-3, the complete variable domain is DGGITQSPKYLFRKEGQNVTLSCEQNLNHDAMYWYRQDPGQGLRLIYYSQIVNDFQKGDIAEGYSVSREKKESFPLTVTSAQKNPTAFYLCASSIDTRSGNTIYFGEGSWLTVV.

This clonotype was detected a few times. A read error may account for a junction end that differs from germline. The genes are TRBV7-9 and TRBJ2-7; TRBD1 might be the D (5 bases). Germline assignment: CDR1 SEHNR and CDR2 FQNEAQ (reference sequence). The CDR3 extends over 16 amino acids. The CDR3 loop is CASSLVTGPPSHEQYF. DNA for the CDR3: TGTGCCAGCAGCCTCGTAACAGGTCCCCCCTCCCACGAGCAGTACTTC.

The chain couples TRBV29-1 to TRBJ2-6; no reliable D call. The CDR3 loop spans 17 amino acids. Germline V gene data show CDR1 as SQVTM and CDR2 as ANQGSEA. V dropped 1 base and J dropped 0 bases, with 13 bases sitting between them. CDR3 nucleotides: TGCAGCGTTGAAGTAGACCCAGCTAACTCTGGGGCCAACGTCCTGACTTTC. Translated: CSVEVDPANSGANVLTF.

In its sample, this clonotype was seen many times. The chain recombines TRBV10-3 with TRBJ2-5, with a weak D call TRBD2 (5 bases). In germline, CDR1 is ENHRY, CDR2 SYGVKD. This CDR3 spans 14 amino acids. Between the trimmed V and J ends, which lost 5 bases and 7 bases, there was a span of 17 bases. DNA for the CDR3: TGTGCCATCAGTTCGCCTGAGGGCGTTGGGACCCAGTACTTC. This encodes CAISSPEGVGTQYF.

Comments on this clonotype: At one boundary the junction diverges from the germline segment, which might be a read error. CDR3 protein: CATSSGERAGNTICF. CDR3 coding DNA: TGTGCCACCAGCAGCGGCGAAAGGGCGGGAAACACCATATGTTTT. This chain connects TRBV15 to TRBJ1-3; D ambiguous. This CDR3 contains 15 residues. The germline V gene encodes CDR1 LNHNV and CDR2 YYDKDF (reference sequence).

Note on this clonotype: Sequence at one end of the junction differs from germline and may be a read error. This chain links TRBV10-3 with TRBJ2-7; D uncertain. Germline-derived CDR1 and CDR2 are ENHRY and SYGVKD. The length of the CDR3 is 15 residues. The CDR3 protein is CASSYSIGLHYEQYF. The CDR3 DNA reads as TGTGCCAGCAGTTACTCGATAGGCTTACACTACGAGCAGTACTTC.

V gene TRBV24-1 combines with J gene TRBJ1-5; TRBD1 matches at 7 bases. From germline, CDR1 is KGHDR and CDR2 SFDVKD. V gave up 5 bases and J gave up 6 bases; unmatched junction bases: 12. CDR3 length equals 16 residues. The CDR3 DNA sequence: TGTGCCACCAGTGCCTCCCCGGCCAGGGGGGGTCAGCCCCAGCATTTT. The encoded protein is CATSASPARGGQPQHF.

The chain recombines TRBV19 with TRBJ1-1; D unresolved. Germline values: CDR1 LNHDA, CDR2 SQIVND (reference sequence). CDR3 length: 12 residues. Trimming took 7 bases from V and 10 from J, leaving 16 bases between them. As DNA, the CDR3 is TGTGCCAGTAAGAGCGGGATCGGTCTAGCTTTCTTT. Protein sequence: CASKSGIGLAFF.

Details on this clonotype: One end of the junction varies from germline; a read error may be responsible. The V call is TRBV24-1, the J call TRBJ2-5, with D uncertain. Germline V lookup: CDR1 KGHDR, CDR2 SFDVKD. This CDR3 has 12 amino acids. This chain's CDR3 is CASSPDQETRYF. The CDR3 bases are TGTGCCAGCAGCCCTGACCAAGAGACCCGGTACTTC.

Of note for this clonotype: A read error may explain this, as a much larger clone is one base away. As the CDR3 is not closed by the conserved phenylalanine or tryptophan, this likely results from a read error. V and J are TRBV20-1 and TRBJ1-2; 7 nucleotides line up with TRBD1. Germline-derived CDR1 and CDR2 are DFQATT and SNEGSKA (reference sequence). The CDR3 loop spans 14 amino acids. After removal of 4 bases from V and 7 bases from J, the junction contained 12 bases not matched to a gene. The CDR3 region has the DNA TGCAGTGCTAATAGGGAGGACAGGCACGCTGGCTACACCCTC. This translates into CSANREDRHAGYTL.

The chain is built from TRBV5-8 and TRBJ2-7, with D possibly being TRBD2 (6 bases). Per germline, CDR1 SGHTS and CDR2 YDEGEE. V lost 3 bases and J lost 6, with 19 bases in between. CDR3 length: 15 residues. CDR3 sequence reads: CASSSLGSGWGEQYF. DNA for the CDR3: TGTGCCAGCAGCTCCCTGGGCAGCGGGTGGGGCGAGCAGTACTTC.